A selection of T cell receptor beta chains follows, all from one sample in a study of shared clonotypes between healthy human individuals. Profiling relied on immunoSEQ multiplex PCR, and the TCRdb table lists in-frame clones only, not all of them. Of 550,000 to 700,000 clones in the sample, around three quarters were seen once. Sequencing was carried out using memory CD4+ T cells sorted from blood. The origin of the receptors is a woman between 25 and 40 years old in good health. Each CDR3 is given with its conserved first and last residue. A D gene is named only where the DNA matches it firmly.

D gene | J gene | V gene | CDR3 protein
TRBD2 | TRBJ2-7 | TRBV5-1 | CASSPRTSGRGIYEQYF
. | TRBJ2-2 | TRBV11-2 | CASQNLGVYTGELFF
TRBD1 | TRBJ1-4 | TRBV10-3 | CAISRQGAGEKLFF
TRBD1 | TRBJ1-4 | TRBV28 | CASRPQGGDEKLFF
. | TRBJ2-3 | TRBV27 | CASSFFGSTDTQYF
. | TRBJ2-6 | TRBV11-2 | CASSLVVGGANVLTF
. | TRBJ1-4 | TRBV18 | CASSSGDEKLFF
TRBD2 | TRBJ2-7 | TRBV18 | CASSFGTSGLYEQYF
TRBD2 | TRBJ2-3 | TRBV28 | CASSIGGLAGGPGDTQYF
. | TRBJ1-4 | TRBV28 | CASSSSPGREKLFF
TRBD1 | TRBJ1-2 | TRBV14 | CASSRDRALGYGYTF
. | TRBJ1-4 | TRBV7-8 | CASSQNDEKLFF
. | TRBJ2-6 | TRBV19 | CASSIGGANVLTF
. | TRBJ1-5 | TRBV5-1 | CASSEGGGSGNQPQHF
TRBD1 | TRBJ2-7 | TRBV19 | CASSIGRDRGAYEQYF
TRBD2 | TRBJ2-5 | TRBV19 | CASRGTSKETQYF
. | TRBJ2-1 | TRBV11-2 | CASSLAGLLYNEQFF
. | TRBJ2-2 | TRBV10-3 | CAISDLSGTGELFF
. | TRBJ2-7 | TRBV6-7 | CASSYSISRREPNSYEQYF
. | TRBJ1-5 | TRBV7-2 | CASSQAGGNQPQHF
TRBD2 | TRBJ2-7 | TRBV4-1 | CASSQDPSGGDEQYF
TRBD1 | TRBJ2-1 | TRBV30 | CAWDRGLDPYNEQFF
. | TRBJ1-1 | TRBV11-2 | CASSLDSNTEAFF
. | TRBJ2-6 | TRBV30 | CAWSVITNNKFSGANVLTF
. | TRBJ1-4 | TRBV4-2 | CASSPDSEKLFF
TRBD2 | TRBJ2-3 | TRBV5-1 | CASSGLAGNSDTQYF
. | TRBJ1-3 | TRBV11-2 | CASSLQFGRTVGNTIYF
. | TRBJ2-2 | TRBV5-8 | CASTEMGGAGTGELFF
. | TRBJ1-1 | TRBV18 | CASSPKVGTEAFF
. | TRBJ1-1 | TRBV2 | CASSESGGTEAFF
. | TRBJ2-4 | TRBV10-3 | CATTHEAKNIQYF
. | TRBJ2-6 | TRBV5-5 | CASSAGGGPGANVLTF
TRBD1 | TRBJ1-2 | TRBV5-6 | CASSFPGGADYGYTF
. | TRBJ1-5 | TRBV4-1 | CASSPDEGNQPQHF
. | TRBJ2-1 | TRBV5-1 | CASSPGRTRGEQFF
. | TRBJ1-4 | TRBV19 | CASSLNGANEKLFF
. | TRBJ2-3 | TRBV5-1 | CASSFGQGNTQYF
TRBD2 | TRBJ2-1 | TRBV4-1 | CASSQDISGSYNEQFF
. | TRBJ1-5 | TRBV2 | CASSVEGSSPYSNQPQHF
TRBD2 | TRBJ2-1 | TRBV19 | CASRGLAGMSEQFF
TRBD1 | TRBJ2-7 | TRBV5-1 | CASRRGTDSYEQYF
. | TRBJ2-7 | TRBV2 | CASSEGQGWYEQYF
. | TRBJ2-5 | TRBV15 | CATSSRFQETQYF
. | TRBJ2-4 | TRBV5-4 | CASSTGTGSGIQYF
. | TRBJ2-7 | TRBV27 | CASSTQGGRSYEQYF
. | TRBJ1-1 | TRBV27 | CASSPRPERRANTEAFF
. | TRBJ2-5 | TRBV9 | CASSVTGQETQYF
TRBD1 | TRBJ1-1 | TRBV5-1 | CASSSRGPGTEAFF
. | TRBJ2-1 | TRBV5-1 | CASSLKADYNEQFF